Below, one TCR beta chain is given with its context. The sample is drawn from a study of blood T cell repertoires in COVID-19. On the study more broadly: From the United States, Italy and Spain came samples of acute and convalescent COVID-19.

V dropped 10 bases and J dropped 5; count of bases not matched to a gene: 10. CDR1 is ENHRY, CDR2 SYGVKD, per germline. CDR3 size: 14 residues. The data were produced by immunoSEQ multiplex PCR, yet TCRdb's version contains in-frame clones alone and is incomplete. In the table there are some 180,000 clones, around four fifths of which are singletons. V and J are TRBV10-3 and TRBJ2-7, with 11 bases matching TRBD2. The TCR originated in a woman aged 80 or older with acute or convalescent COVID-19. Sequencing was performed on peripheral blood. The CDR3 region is CASLPSGGFNEQYF. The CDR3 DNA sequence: TGTGCCAGTCTACCTAGCGGGGGGTTCAACGAGCAGTACTTC.